This T cell receptor (beta chain) was sequenced for a study of T cells in Graves' hyperthyroidism and ophthalmopathy. Notes on the study in general: The authors' 13 V-J model separated ophthalmopathy from stable hyperthyroidism.

Duration under 3 months, a NOSPECS grade of at least 4, and a Clinical Activity Score of at least 3 characterized the ophthalmopathy patients. Exclusion followed for patients with uncontrolled infection, other autoimmune disease, pregnancy or lactation. Clinical symptoms, serum thyroxine, TRAb, thyroid ultrasound and orbital computed tomography informed diagnoses. The CDR3 regions of TCR beta were amplified from RNA transcripts. Carried out on the TCR CDR3, a first-round RT-PCR used the HTBI primer set. TCRdb called the multiplex PCR reads again in MiXCR, with one record for every CDR3 protein. Among about 400,000 distinct CDR3 sequences listed, around 13% were seen once. This clonotype was counted at least ten times. What it binds is not known. The CDR3 spans 14 residues. Trimming removed 5 bases at V and 3 bases at J, with 13 bases between. Germline CDR1 SGHVS, CDR2 FNYEAQ.

The clonotype comes from a woman in her thirties with Graves' ophthalmopathy. The sample consisted of blood. The chain combines TRBV7-6 with TRBJ1-1; no definite D call. The CDR3 region has the DNA TGTGCCAGCAGCCCTCCTCGCCGGGACACTGAAGCTTTCTTT. It translates to CASSPPRRDTEAFF. The full variable domain, its missing parts supplied by reference TRBV7-6 and TRBJ1-1, is GAGVSQSPRYKVTKRGQDVALRCDPISGHVSLYWYRQALGQGPEFLTYFNYEAQQDKSGLPNDRFSAERPEGSISTLTIQRTEQRDSAMYRCASSPPRRDTEAFFGQGTRLTVV.